The 20 T cell receptor beta chains in this list originate from one sample, sequenced in a study of blood T cell repertoires in COVID-19. Measured with immunoSEQ multiplex PCR; TCRdb has only the in-frame clones, and not every one. In the table there are 200,000 to 300,000 clones, around 89% of which are singletons. The specimen sequenced was PBMCs or T cells enriched from blood (not recorded which). The source is a woman between 40 and 50 years old with acute COVID-19.

This clone came up a few times. V and J are TRBV7-2 and TRBJ1-5; D remains ambiguous. Per germline, CDR1 SGHTA and CDR2 FQGNSA. This CDR3 contains 14 residues. V gave up 1 base and J gave up 2 bases, with 6 bases separating them. CDR3 sequence: CASSLVFGNQPQHF. CDR3 in DNA: TGTGCCAGCAGCTTAGTCTTTGGCAATCAGCCCCAGCATTTT.

The rearrangement links TRBV27 to TRBJ2-7; the D gene is possibly TRBD1 (6 bases). V shed 4 bases and J shed 0 bases, with 7 bases lying between them. CDR1 MNHEY and CDR2 SMNVEV come from the germline V gene (reference sequence). The CDR3 is made up of 13 amino acids. The CDR3 spells CASSSGASYEQYF. The DNA for the CDR3 is TGTGCCAGCAGTTCAGGGGCCTCCTACGAGCAGTACTTC.

The chain recombines TRBV5-1 with TRBJ2-3, with 11 bases aligning to TRBD2. CDR1 is SGHRS, CDR2 YFSETQ, per germline. Unmatched junction bases numbered 2, after V lost 1 base and J lost 1 base. The CDR3 length is 16 residues. The DNA for the CDR3 is TGCGCCAGCAGCTTGATGACTAGCGGGGGCACAGATACGCAGTATTTT. It codes for CASSLMTSGGTDTQYF.

This chain joins TRBV7-7 and TRBJ2-7; the match to TRBD2 covers 11 bases. Trimming cost V 5 bases and J 3 bases; bases outside gene matches: 3. The germline CDR1 and CDR2 sequences are SSHAT and FNYEAQ (reference sequence). The CDR3 has 14 residues. This CDR3 is CASSQGTSGYEQYF. DNA for the CDR3: TGTGCCAGCAGCCAAGGGACTAGCGGCTACGAGCAGTACTTC.

The chain couples TRBV6-5 to TRBJ2-1; 9 bases match TRBD1. With 5 bases clipped from V and 10 bases from J, the junction kept 12 bases outside the gene matches. The CDR3 is made up of 15 amino acids. CDR1 is MNHEY, CDR2 SVGAGI, per germline. CDR3 in DNA: TGTGCCAGCAGTCCGGGGCGGACAGGGGAAAAGGAGCAGTTCTTC. Translated: CASSPGRTGEKEQFF.

This clone was seen once. The chain is built from TRBV18 and TRBJ2-3; D is unresolved. CDR1 KGHSH and CDR2 LQKENI come from the germline V gene. The V and J ends lost 3 bases and 1 base respectively, with 8 bases between them. The CDR3 covers 14 residues. The CDR3 DNA reads TGTGCCAGCTCACCTTTGCCAGGCACAGATACGCAGTATTTT. It yields the protein CASSPLPGTDTQYF.

V and J are TRBV7-2 and TRBJ2-1; 12 bases are a match to TRBD2. Germline-derived CDR1 and CDR2 are SGHTA and FQGNSA. The ends lost 9 bases at V and 2 bases at J; junction bases unmatched: 5. This CDR3 is built from 15 residues. Here the CDR3 reads CASKRLAGAYNEQFF. As DNA, the CDR3 is TGTGCCAGTAAAAGACTAGCGGGGGCCTACAATGAGCAGTTCTTC.

The chain couples TRBV11-2 to TRBJ2-5; no firm D call. The CDR3 consists of 14 residues. CDR1 and CDR2 (germline): SGHAT, FQNNGV. V lost 5 bases and J 5 bases, leaving 15 bases between the germline ends. The CDR3 here is CASSTRDMAETQYF. The CDR3 coding sequence is TGTGCCAGCAGCACCCGAGACATGGCGGAGACCCAGTACTTC. The full variable domain, in which reference TRBV11-2 and TRBJ2-5 provide the parts outside the CDR3, is EAGVAQSPRYKIIEKRQSVAFWCNPISGHATLYWYQQILGQGPKLLIQFQNNGVVDDSQLPKDRFSAERLKGVDSTLKIQPAKLEDSAVYLCASSTRDMAETQYFGPGTRLLVL.

The chain links TRBV18 to TRBJ1-2; maybe TRBD1 (6 bases). The V and J ends lost 4 bases and 6 bases respectively, with 12 bases between them. CDR3 length equals 13 residues. The germline CDR1 and CDR2 sequences are KGHSH and LQKENI. The CDR3 bases are TGTGCCAGCTCACAAACAGGGACGGATGGCTACACCTTC. Protein: CASSQTGTDGYTF.

This clone has just one count. The CDR3 coding sequence is TGCGCCAGCAGCACAAATTCCCTCCCTAACTATGGCTACACCTTC. This sequence encodes CASSTNSLPNYGYTF. J is TRBJ1-2 and V is TRBV5-1; no clear D. CDR1 is SGHRS and CDR2 is YFSETQ in the germline V gene. V gave up 4 bases and J gave up 0 bases, with 13 bases separating them. The CDR3 is 15 amino acids.

V gene TRBV7-2 combines with J gene TRBJ2-7; 10 positions match TRBD2. The CDR3 is 17 amino acids. The V segment lost 2 bases and the J segment 4 bases; nucleotides outside the gene matches: 11. CDR1 and CDR2 from the germline V gene are SGHTA and FQGNSA. The CDR3 is CASSLSSGSSPVYEQYV. The CDR3 DNA is TGTGCCAGCAGCTTATCTAGCGGGAGCTCACCCGTTTACGAGCAGTACGTC.

The sample holds one count of this clone. The chain is built from TRBV5-6 and TRBJ2-5, with D possibly matching TRBD1 (5 bases). Between the trimmed V and J ends, which lost 4 bases and 2 bases, there was a span of 12 bases. CDR1 and CDR2 from the germline V gene are SGHDT and YYEEEE. The CDR3 runs to 14 residues. Here the CDR3 DNA reads TGTGCCAGCAGCGAGACTCAGGGACAAGAGACCCAGTACTTC. Amino acids: CASSETQGQETQYF.

J is TRBJ2-7 and V is TRBV6-5, with 10 bases fitting TRBD1. The germline V gene has CDR1 MNHEY and CDR2 SVGAGI. V trimming: 7 bases; J trimming: 0 bases; junction bases outside the gene matches: 3. The CDR3 covers 14 residues. CDR3 bases: TGTGCCAGCACCCGGACAGGGGGCTCCTACGAGCAGTACTTC. Its protein is CASTRTGGSYEQYF.

This clone was observed a single time. DNA of the CDR3: TGTGCCAGCAGCCCCCGGGCTAGCGGGGGGGCCGGGGAGCTGTTTTTT. As protein: CASSPRASGGAGELFF. The chain combines TRBV9 with TRBJ2-2; 12 bases align to TRBD2. Germline assignment: CDR1 SGDLS and CDR2 YYNGEE. This CDR3 has 16 residues. The junction had 7 bases not matched to a gene; V was cut back by 4 bases and J by 6 bases.

V is TRBV5-4 and J is TRBJ2-7; 8 bases align to TRBD1. Germline V CDR1 and CDR2: SGHNT, YYREEE (reference sequence). This CDR3 comprises 15 residues. V was pared by 0 bases and J by 0 bases, with 2 bases of the junction left unmatched. The CDR3 loop reads CASSLGQGSSYEQYV. DNA for the CDR3: TGTGCCAGCAGCTTGGGACAGGGGAGCTCCTACGAGCAGTACGTC.

The rearrangement uses TRBV29-1 and TRBJ2-3, with D possibly matching TRBD2 (5 bases). Trimming pared 3 bases from V and 0 bases from J, leaving 10 bases between. This CDR3 is 14 amino acids long. CDR1 and CDR2 (germline): SQVTM, ANQGSEA. The CDR3 DNA reads as TGCAGCGTTGAGGTTCGGGGTAGCACAGATACGCAGTATTTT. Its protein product is CSVEVRGSTDTQYF.

The chain links TRBV28 to TRBJ1-5; 7 bases map to TRBD1. CDR3 length equals 17 residues. V lost 6 bases to trimming and J lost 0 bases; unmatched junction nucleotides: 11. In germline, CDR1 is MDHEN, CDR2 SYDVKM. CDR3 amino acids: CASRLQGVGGSNQPQHF. CDR3 coding DNA: TGTGCCAGCAGACTGCAGGGGGTGGGGGGTAGCAATCAGCCCCAGCATTTT.

This chain joins TRBV25-1 and TRBJ1-1; 8 bases line up with TRBD1. The CDR3 is 15 residues long. Per germline, CDR1 MGHDK and CDR2 SYGVNS. Trimming cost V 4 bases and J 4 bases; bases outside gene matches: 8. The CDR3: CASSGPRGQTTEAFF. For the CDR3, the DNA is TGTGCCAGCAGTGGTCCCAGGGGGCAGACCACTGAAGCTTTCTTT. Complete variable domain (other parts from reference TRBV25-1 and TRBJ1-1): EADIYQTPRYLVIGTGKKITLECSQTMGHDKMYWYQQDPGMELHLIHYSYGVNSTEKGDLSSESTVSRIRTEHFPLTLESARPSHTSQYLCASSGPRGQTTEAFFGQGTRLTVV.

The chain joins TRBV6-5 to TRBJ2-5; no definite D call. This CDR3 is built from 13 residues. Trimming removed 0 bases from V and 5 bases from J, with 7 bases in between. Germline lookup yields CDR1 MNHEY and CDR2 SVGAGI. The CDR3 sequence is CASSYSERETQYF. The CDR3 DNA reads TGTGCCAGCAGTTACTCAGAACGGGAGACCCAGTACTTC.

The chain combines TRBV7-2 with TRBJ1-2, with 7 positions matching TRBD1. The germline gives CDR1 SGHTA, CDR2 FQGNSA. The CDR3 totals 16 residues. Unmatched junction bases numbered 9, after V lost 3 bases and J lost 2 bases. The CDR3 bases are TGTGCCAGCAGCTTCCACCTCAGGGGGGCAAACTATGGCTACACCTTC. Protein product: CASSFHLRGANYGYTF. The full variable domain, its missing parts supplied by reference TRBV7-2 and TRBJ1-2, is GAGVSQSPSNKVTEKGKDVELRCDPISGHTALYWYRQSLGQGLEFLIYFQGNSAPDKSGLPSDRFSAERTGGSVSTLTIQRTQQEDSAVYLCASSFHLRGANYGYTFGSGTRLTVV.